The 11 T cell receptor beta chains below come from one sample, sequenced in a study of blood T cell repertoires in COVID-19. Clones were sequenced by immunoSEQ multiplex PCR, and TCRdb holds only the in-frame ones, with some missing. The data show some 400,000 clones, approximately 89% seen once. Sequences were obtained from PBMCs or T cells enriched from blood (not recorded which). The receptor source for this set is a man under 40 who had recovered from COVID-19.

The rearrangement joins TRBV11-3 to TRBJ1-1; weak D call: TRBD1 (6 bases). The CDR3 runs to 14 residues. V was cut by 3 bases and J by 2 bases, with 10 bases left in between. Germline CDR1 reads SGHNT; CDR2 reads YENEEA. Here the CDR3 reads CASSFSGTNTEAFF. The DNA of the CDR3 is TGTGCCAGCAGCTTCTCCGGGACAAACACTGAAGCTTTCTTT.

About this clone: One junction end does not reproduce the germline sequence, and a read error may be involved. This chain's CDR3 is CASSIGGLPPHF. CDR3 DNA sequence: TGTGCCAGTAGTATAGGAGGCCTCCCCCCCCACTTT. The genes are TRBV19 and TRBJ1-6; D is ambiguous. Germline CDR1 is LNHDA and CDR2 is SQIVND (reference sequence). This CDR3 has 12 residues.

The J gene is TRBJ1-1, the V gene TRBV27, with 9 bases that match TRBD1. The V gene's germline CDR1 is MNHEY and CDR2 SMNVEV (reference sequence). The CDR3 has 15 amino acids. V was pared by 4 bases and J by 4 bases, with 7 bases of the junction left unmatched. The CDR3, as DNA: TGTGCCAGCAGTTCATCCGGGACAGGGAGCACTGAAGCTTTCTTT. It is translated as CASSSSGTGSTEAFF.

Here the CDR3 reads CASRRQGAGETQYF. The CDR3 coding sequence is TGTGCCAGCAGACGACAGGGGGCAGGAGAGACCCAGTACTTC. The rearrangement uses TRBV6-5 and TRBJ2-5, with 10 bases matching TRBD1. Germline assignment: CDR1 MNHEY and CDR2 SVGAGI. The CDR3 length is 14 residues. J lost 4 bases, V lost 6 bases, and 5 bases had no gene match.

V and J are TRBV7-2 and TRBJ1-2; D gene uncertain. This CDR3 is built from 13 residues. Germline CDR1 reads SGHTA; CDR2 reads FQGNSA. The V gene lost 3 bases and the J gene lost 2 bases, with 7 bases spanning the gap. CDR3 residues: CASSFAGNYGYTF. DNA of the CDR3: TGTGCCAGCAGCTTCGCCGGGAACTATGGCTACACCTTC. Filled out from reference TRBV7-2 and TRBJ1-2, the complete variable domain reads GAGVSQSPSNKVTEKGKDVELRCDPISGHTALYWYRQSLGQGLEFLIYFQGNSAPDKSGLPSDRFSAERTGGSVSTLTIQRTQQEDSAVYLCASSFAGNYGYTFGSGTRLTVV.

This rearrangement joins TRBV19 to TRBJ2-3, with TRBD2 matching over 8 bases. Trimming at V came to 6 bases and at J to 3 bases, leaving 8 bases not matched to a gene. The CDR3 runs 15 residues. CDR1 LNHDA and CDR2 SQIVND come from the germline V gene (reference sequence). The CDR3 bases are TGTGCCAGTAGCGACCCGGGGGGGAGAACAGATACGCAGTATTTT. Its translation: CASSDPGGRTDTQYF. The complete variable domain, with remaining parts taken from reference TRBV19 and TRBJ2-3, reads DGGITQSPKYLFRKEGQNVTLSCEQNLNHDAMYWYRQDPGQGLRLIYYSQIVNDFQKGDIAEGYSVSREKKESFPLTVTSAQKNPTAFYLCASSDPGGRTDTQYFGPGTRLTVL.

This chain connects TRBV4-1 to TRBJ2-1, with D possibly TRBD2 on 6 matching bases. This CDR3 is 15 amino acids long. Trimming shortened V by 2 bases and J by 4 bases, and 12 bases separated the two germline ends. CDR1 and CDR2 (germline): MGHRA, YSYEKL. CDR3 nucleotides: TGCGCCAGCAGCCAATCGGGGGAGCGATACAATGAGCAGTTCTTC. It codes for CASSQSGERYNEQFF.

The genes are TRBV5-1 and TRBJ1-1, with D maybe TRBD1 (5 bases). The CDR3 loop spans 16 amino acids. Germline CDR1 reads SGHRS; CDR2 reads YFSETQ. Trimming removed 0 bases at V and 4 bases at J, with 16 bases between. DNA of the CDR3: TGCGCCAGCAGCTTGGACCAATCAGGGATGGGCACTGAAGCTTTCTTT. Its protein product is CASSLDQSGMGTEAFF.

This clone has a handful of counts. This sequence joins TRBV6-5 and TRBJ1-1; TRBD1 is a possible D gene (5 bases). Trimming took 11 bases from V and 4 from J, leaving 20 bases between them. The CDR3 contains 14 residues. Germline CDR1 reads MNHEY; CDR2 reads SVGAGI. CDR3 residues: CAGKLDTILTEAFF. The CDR3 region has the DNA TGTGCCGGAAAGTTGGACACCATCCTCACTGAAGCTTTCTTT.

The rearrangement joins TRBV19 to TRBJ2-2; TRBD1 might be the D (6 bases). V lost 8 bases and J 2 bases, leaving 18 bases between the germline ends. The CDR3 loop spans 16 amino acids. The germline gives CDR1 LNHDA, CDR2 SQIVND (reference sequence). In DNA form, the CDR3 reads TGTGCCAGTGGGACACCAGACAGGATTAACACCGGGGAGCTGTTTTTT. Translated: CASGTPDRINTGELFF.

This sequence joins TRBV19 and TRBJ1-1; D is ambiguous. With 3 bases removed from V and 1 base from J, the gap between germline ends came to 6 bases. The CDR3 runs to 13 residues. CDR1 LNHDA and CDR2 SQIVND come from the germline V gene (reference sequence). CDR3 nucleotide sequence: TGTGCCAGTAGTATTCAGTCGAACACTGAAGCTTTCTTT. Amino acid sequence: CASSIQSNTEAFF.